This T cell receptor (beta chain) was sequenced during a study of blood T cell repertoires in COVID-19. Study overall: Acute and convalescent COVID-19 samples came from the United States, Italy and Spain. Nucleic acid was either cDNA or gDNA, and it came from T cells, B-cell-depleted T cells, or PBMCs.

Original processing notes: Counts of nucleated cells, estimated from reference gene primer amplification, were obtained. The repertoire was sequenced with immunoSEQ multiplex PCR; TCRdb's copy has only in-frame clones and lacks some. That table supplies the V and J calls and clone size; D and trimming were determined from the DNA. The sample contains some 250,000 clones, 81% of which appear only once. In this sample, this clone turned up a few times. This clonotype originated in a woman aged 55-69 years with active or convalescent COVID-19. Sequences were obtained from peripheral blood.

The CDR3 DNA reads as TGTGCCAGCAAATCCCGCCCGGGACAGCCCCCCTACGAGCAGTACTTC. Encoded protein: CASKSRPGQPPYEQYF. The chain employs TRBV2 and TRBJ2-7; 7 bases are shared with TRBD1. From germline, CDR1 is SNHLY and CDR2 FYNNEI. The CDR3 runs 16 residues. V lost 7 bases and J lost 2; bases outside the gene matches: 14.